This TCR beta chain is from a study of T cells after somatic rescue of genetic block. Trimming took 0 bases from V and 3 from J; bases not matched to a gene: 1. CDR1 is SGHTS and CDR2 is YDEGEE in the germline V gene. CDR3 length equals 15 residues. The table came from immunoSEQ multiplex PCR; TCRdb's copy has only in-frame clones and leaves some out. The data contain 45,000 to 70,000 clones, approximately 96% of them singletons. V gene TRBV5-8 combines with J gene TRBJ2-2; 8 nucleotides match TRBD2. The sequence derives from a child younger than two. Sequencing was done on a sample of peripheral blood mononuclear cells (PBMCs). This CDR3 reads CASSLASGYTGELFF. DNA of the CDR3: TGTGCCAGCAGCTTGGCTAGCGGGTACACCGGGGAGCTGTTTTTT.